This T cell receptor (beta chain) derives from a study of Ad26.COV2.S vaccination and SARS-CoV-2 variants. The wider study: In the COV1001 trial, the donor was in the Ad26.COV2.S arm. Whole-study findings and limits: Similar non-spike TCR breadth was observed in recipients of vaccine and of placebo.

Specified treatment: roughly 20 received Ad26.COV2.S at low or high dose, single or two shots; about 5 received placebo; per-sample allocation not given. Sampling was performed 63 days after the first vaccine or placebo injection. Note on this clone: What it recognizes is unknown.

TCRdb's table, derived via immunoSEQ multiplex PCR, lists solely in-frame clones and lacks some. The sample holds some 300,000 clones, 86% seen once. The material sequenced was peripheral blood, taken in a trial of Ad26.COV2.S vaccine versus placebo. This receptor was identified in a person aged 18-65 years who received the Ad26.COV2.S COVID-19 vaccine or a placebo.

DNA for the CDR3: TGTGCCAGCAGTTATTCCGGAAACACCATATATTTT. Its translation is CASSYSGNTIYF. The chain employs TRBV12-3 or TRBV12-4 and TRBJ1-3; no reliable D call. The CDR3 is 12 residues long. V was cut by 4 bases and J by 4 bases, with 5 bases left in between.